This TCR beta chain came from a study of T cells in Graves' hyperthyroidism and ophthalmopathy. Study context: At initial diagnosis, before any treatment had begun, peripheral blood was obtained.

Notes on the study in general: Most clonotypes expanded in the thyroid (above 0.001) were also present in blood.

RNA transcripts yielded amplified TCR beta CDR3 regions. Using the HTBI primer set, a first-round RT-PCR was run on the TCR CDR3. Each CDR3 protein gets one entry after TCRdb re-called the multiplex PCR reads with MiXCR. The sample lists about 52,000 distinct CDR3 sequences, roughly 50% occurring once. This CDR3 spans 14 amino acids. The germline V and J ends were trimmed by 4 bases and 6 bases, with 13 bases remaining between them. CDR1 is SGHRS and CDR2 is YFSETQ in the germline V gene. Patients affected by ophthalmopathy presented a Clinical Activity Score of at least 3, a NOSPECS grade of at least 4, and disease duration below 3 months. In this sample, this clonotype is medium-sized. Its antigen is as yet unknown.

The sequenced material came from blood. The chain combines TRBV5-1 with TRBJ1-4, with D uncertain. This sequence was found in a woman aged 45-59 years with Graves' ophthalmopathy. CDR3 residues: CASSPRRVDEKLFF. The CDR3 DNA sequence: TGCGCCAGCAGCCCGAGGAGGGTTGATGAAAAACTGTTTTTT.